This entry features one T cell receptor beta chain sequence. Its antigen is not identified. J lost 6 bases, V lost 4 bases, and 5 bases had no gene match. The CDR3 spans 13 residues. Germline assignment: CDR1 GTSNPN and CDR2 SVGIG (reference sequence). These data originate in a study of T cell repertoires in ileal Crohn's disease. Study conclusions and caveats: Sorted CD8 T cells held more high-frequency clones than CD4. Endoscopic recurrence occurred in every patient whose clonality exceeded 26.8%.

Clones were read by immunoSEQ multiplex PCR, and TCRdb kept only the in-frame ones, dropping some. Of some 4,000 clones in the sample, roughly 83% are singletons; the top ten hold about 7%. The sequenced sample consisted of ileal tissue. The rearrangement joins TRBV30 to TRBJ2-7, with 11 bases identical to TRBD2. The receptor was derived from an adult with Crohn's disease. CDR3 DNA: TGTGCCTGGACCAATAGCGGGGGGGGCGAGCAGTACTTC. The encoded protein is CAWTNSGGGEQYF.